This T cell receptor (beta chain) came from a study of blood T cells in healthy people across ages. This clonotype has only one observation. A second PCR of about 7 to 12 cycles used a sample-barcoded 5' primer and a J-beta primer mix. TCRdb passed the 5' RACE reads through MiXCR, listing each CDR3 protein once. Of under 800,000 distinct CDR3 sequences listed, roughly 41% were seen once; the top ten hold about 20%. CDR3 length equals 14 residues. Germline-derived CDR1 and CDR2 are MNHEY and SMNVEV (reference sequence). The V call is TRBV27, the J call TRBJ1-2, with D unresolved. This sequence originates from a woman aged 55-69 years in good health. Sequencing was done on a sample of blood. The CDR3 bases are TGTCCACTTTCCGTAGATGGGCCTCCGGGGGGCTACACCTTC. It specifies CPLSVDGPPGGYTF.